This record concerns one T cell receptor (beta chain) sequence. The data stem from a study of PD-1 blockade in classical Hodgkin lymphoma. Assay: immunoSEQ multiplex PCR; the TCRdb copy retains only in-frame clones and omits some. The data show thousands of clones, over 70% seen once. Regarding time point: newly diagnosed, previously untreated cHL patient sample. The TCR sequence derives from a human donor with classical Hodgkin lymphoma. The sample taken for sequencing was peripheral blood mononuclear cells (PBMCs).

The CDR3 loop reads CASSGGVSTDTQYF. The CDR3 DNA reads as TGTGCCAGCAGCGGCGGGGTTAGCACAGATACGCAGTATTTT. This chain connects TRBV9 to TRBJ2-3; a possible D gene is TRBD2 (6 bases). Per the germline V gene, CDR1 is SGDLS and CDR2 is YYNGEE. The germline V and J ends were trimmed by 3 bases and 0 bases, with 8 bases remaining between them. This CDR3 is built from 14 residues. Combining the CDR3 with reference TRBV9 and TRBJ2-3 gives the whole variable domain DSGVTQTPKHLITATGQRVTLRCSPRSGDLSVYWYQQSLDQGLQFLIQYYNGEERAKGNILERFSAQQFPDLHSELNLSSLELGDSALYFCASSGGVSTDTQYFGPGTRLTVL.